This record concerns one T cell receptor (beta chain) sequence. The germline CDR1 and CDR2 sequences are LGHNA and YSLEER. The CDR3 extends over 15 amino acids. Trimming took off 2 bases at V and 3 bases at J, with 10 bases between the two ends. The data were taken from a study of blood T cell repertoires in COVID-19. Study-wide context: Acute and convalescent COVID-19 specimens originated in the United States, Italy and Spain. PBMCs, B-cell-depleted T cells, or T cells were the source of the cDNA or gDNA that made up the material.

Original data processing: Using reference gene primer amplification, nucleated cell counts were estimated. Some clones are missing from TCRdb's copy, which holds only in-frame ones; the method was immunoSEQ multiplex PCR. V, J and clone size are those of that table, while D and trimming were read from the DNA. Altogether about 230,000 clones are present, around 84% being singletons, with the ten largest covering about 2.3%. The chain employs TRBV4-3 and TRBJ1-4, with D perhaps TRBD1 (5 bases). The sequenced sample consisted of peripheral blood. This clonotype was obtained from a man in his forties who had recovered from COVID-19. The CDR3 DNA reads as TGCGCCAGCAGCCAACTCCGGGGGTCTAATGAAAAACTGTTTTTT. It codes for CASSQLRGSNEKLFF.